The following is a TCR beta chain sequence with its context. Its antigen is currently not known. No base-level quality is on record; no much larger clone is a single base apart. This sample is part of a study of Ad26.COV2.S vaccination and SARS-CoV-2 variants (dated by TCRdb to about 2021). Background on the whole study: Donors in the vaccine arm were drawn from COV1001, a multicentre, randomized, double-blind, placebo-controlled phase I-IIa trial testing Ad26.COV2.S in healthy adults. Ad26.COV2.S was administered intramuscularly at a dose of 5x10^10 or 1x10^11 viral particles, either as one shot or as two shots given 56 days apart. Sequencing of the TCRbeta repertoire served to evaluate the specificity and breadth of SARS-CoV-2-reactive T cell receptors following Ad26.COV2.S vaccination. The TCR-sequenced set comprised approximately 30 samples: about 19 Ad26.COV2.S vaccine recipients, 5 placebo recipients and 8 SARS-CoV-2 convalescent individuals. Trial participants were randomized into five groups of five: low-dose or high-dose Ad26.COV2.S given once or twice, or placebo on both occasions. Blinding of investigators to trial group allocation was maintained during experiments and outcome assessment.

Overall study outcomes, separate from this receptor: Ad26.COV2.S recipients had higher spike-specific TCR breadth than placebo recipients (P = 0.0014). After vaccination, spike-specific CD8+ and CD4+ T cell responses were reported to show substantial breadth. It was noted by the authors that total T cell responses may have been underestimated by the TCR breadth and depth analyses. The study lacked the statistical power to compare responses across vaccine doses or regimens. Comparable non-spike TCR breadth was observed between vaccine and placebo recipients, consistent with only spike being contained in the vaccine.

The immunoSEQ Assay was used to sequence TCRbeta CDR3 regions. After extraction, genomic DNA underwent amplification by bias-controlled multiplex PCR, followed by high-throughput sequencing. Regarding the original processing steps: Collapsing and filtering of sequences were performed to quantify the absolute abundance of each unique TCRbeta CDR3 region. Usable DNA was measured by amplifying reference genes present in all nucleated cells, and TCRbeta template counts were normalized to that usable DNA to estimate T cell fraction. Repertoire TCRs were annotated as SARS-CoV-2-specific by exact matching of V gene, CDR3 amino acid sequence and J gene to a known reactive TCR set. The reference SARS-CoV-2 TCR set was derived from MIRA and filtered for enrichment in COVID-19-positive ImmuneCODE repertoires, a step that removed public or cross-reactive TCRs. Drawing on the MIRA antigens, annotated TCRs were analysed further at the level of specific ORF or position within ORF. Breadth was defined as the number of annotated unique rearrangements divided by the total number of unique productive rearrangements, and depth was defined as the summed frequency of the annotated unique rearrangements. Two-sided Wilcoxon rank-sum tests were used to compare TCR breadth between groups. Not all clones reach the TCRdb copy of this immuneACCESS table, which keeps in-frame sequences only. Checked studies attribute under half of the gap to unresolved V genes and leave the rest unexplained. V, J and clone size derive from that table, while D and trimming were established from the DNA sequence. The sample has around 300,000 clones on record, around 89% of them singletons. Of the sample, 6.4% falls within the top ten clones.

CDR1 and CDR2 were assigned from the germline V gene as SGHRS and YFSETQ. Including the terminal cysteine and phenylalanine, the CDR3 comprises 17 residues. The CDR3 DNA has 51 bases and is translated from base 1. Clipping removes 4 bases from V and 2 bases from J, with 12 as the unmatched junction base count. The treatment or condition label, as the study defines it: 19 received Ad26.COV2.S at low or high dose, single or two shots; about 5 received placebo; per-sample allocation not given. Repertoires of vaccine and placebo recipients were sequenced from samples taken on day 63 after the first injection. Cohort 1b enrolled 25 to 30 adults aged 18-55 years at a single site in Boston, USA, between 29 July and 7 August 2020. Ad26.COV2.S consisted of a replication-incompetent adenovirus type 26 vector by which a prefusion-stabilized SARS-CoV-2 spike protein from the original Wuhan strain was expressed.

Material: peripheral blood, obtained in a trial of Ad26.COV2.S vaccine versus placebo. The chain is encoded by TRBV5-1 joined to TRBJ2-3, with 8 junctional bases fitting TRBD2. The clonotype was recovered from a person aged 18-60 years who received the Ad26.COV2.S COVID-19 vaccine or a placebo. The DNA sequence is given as TGCGCCAGCAGCCCTTTCTTCGGGGGGGCCTCCACAGATACGCAGTATTTT. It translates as CASSPFFGGASTDTQYF.